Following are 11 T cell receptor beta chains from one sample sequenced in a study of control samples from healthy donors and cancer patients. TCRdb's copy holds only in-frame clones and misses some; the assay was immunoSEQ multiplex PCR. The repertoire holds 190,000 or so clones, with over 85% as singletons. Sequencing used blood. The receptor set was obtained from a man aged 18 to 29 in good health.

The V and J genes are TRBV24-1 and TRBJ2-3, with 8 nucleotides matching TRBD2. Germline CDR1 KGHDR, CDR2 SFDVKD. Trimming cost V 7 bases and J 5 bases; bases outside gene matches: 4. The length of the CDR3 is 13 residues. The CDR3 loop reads CATRAGGGDTQYF. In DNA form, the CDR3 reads TGTGCCACCAGGGCCGGGGGGGGAGATACGCAGTATTTT.

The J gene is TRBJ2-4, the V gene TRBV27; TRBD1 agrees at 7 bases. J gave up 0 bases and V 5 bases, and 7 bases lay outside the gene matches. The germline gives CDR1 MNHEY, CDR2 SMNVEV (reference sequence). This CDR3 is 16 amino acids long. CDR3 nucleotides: TGTGCCAGCAGTCCTCCGGGACAGATAGCCAAAAACATTCAGTACTTC. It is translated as CASSPPGQIAKNIQYF.

CDR3 nucleotides: TGTGCCAGCTCACCGCAGGGGGCGGGCTATGGCTACACCTTC. It codes for CASSPQGAGYGYTF. J is TRBJ1-2 and V is TRBV18, with 8 positions matching TRBD1. The CDR3 extends over 14 amino acids. Unmatched junction bases numbered 4, after V lost 3 bases and J lost 4 bases. The germline CDR1 and CDR2 sequences are KGHSH and LQKENI.

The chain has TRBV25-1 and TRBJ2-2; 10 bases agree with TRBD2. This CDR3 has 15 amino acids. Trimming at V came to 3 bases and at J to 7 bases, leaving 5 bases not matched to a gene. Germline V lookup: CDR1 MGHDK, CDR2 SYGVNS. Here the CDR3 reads CASSDSGTSVGELFF. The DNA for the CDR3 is TGTGCCAGCAGTGACTCGGGGACTAGCGTCGGGGAGCTGTTTTTT.

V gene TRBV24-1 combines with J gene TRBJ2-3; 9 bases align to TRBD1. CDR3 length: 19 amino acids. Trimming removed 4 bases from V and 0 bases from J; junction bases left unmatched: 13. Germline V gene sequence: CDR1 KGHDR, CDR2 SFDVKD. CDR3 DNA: TGTGCCACCAGTGAGCCTACAGGGGGCAAGGGAACTAGCACAGATACGCAGTATTTT. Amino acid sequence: CATSEPTGGKGTSTDTQYF.

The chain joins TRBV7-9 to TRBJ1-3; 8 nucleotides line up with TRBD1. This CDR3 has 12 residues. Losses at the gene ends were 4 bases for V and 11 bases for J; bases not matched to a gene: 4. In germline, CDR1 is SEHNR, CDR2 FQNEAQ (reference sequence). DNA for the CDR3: TGTGCCAGCAGCTCACAGGGGGTGGCCATATATTTT. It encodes CASSSQGVAIYF. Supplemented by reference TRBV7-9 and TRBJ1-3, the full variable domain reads DTGVSQNPRHKITKRGQNVTFRCDPISEHNRLYWYRQTLGQGPEFLTYFQNEAQLEKSRLLSDRFSAERPKGSFSTLEIQRTEQGDSAMYLCASSSQGVAIYFGEGSWLTVV.

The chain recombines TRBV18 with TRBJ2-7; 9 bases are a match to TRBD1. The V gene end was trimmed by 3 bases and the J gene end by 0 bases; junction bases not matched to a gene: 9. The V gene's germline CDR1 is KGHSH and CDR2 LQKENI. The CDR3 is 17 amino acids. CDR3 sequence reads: CASSPAHRGLGSYEQYF. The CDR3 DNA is TGTGCCAGCTCACCCGCACACAGGGGGCTAGGCTCCTACGAGCAGTACTTC.

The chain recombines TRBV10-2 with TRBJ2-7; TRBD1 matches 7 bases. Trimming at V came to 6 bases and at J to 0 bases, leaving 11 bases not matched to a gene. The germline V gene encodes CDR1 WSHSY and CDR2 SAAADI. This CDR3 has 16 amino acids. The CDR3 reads CASRTTYGTVSYEQYF. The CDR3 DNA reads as TGCGCCAGCAGGACCACGTACGGGACAGTCTCCTACGAGCAGTACTTC.

CDR3 DNA sequence: TGCGCCAGCAGCCAAGGGATCGGGCTTTCTGAAGCTTTCTTT. Amino acid sequence: CASSQGIGLSEAFF. The V call is TRBV4-1, the J call TRBJ1-1; D call uncertain. CDR1 and CDR2 from the germline V gene are MGHRA and YSYEKL. The CDR3 runs to 14 residues. V was pared by 1 base and J by 6 bases, with 12 bases between.

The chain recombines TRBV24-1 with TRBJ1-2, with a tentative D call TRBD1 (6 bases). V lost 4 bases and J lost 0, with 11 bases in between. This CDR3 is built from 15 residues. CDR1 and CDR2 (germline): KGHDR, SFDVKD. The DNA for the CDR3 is TGTGCCACCAGTGACTCCGGGACATCTAACTATGGCTACACCTTC. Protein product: CATSDSGTSNYGYTF.

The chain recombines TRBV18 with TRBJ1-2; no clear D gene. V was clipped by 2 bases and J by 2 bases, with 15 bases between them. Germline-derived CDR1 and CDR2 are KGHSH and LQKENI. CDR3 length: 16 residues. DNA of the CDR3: TGTGCCAGCTCACCATTTCCTGGTTGGCAGAACTATGGCTACACCTTC. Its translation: CASSPFPGWQNYGYTF.